A single sample is the source of the 12 T cell receptor beta chains below, sequenced in a study of cytomegalovirus exposure and HLA in healthy donors. Sequenced by immunoSEQ multiplex PCR; TCRdb stores in-frame clones only, minus some. Here the sample spans 85,000 to 95,000 clones, 96% being singletons. The specimen sequenced was PBMCs. These receptors were taken from a man in his late teens or twenties in good health and CMV-seronegative.

The rearrangement links TRBV10-3 to TRBJ2-5; no firm D call. Germline CDR1 is ENHRY and CDR2 is SYGVKD. The V and J ends lost 5 bases and 5 bases respectively, with 6 bases between them. The CDR3 totals 11 residues. The CDR3 nucleotides are TGTGCCATCAGTAGCGAGGAGACCCAGTACTTC. Amino acids: CAISSEETQYF.

The chain links TRBV5-6 to TRBJ2-3, with TRBD2 matching over 9 bases. Germline V CDR1 and CDR2: SGHDT, YYEEEE. Trimming took 0 bases from V and 4 from J; bases not matched to a gene: 9. The CDR3 is 17 amino acids. CDR3 nucleotide sequence: TGTGCCAGCAGCTTGGAGGTGGGCGGGAGGGCCGCAGATACGCAGTATTTT. As protein: CASSLEVGGRAADTQYF.

V usage is TRBV4-1 and J usage is TRBJ1-4; no reliable D call. The CDR3 loop spans 14 amino acids. V was shortened by 2 bases and J by 4 bases, with 8 bases between the two germline ends. CDR1 and CDR2 (germline): MGHRA, YSYEKL. This CDR3 is CASSQFRSNEKLFF. The CDR3 DNA reads as TGCGCCAGCAGCCAATTTCGGAGTAATGAAAAACTGTTTTTT.

The V gene is TRBV7-2, the J gene TRBJ2-3, with 7 bases lining up with TRBD2. Unmatched junction bases numbered 9, after V lost 4 bases and J lost 8 bases. Germline V gene lookup returns CDR1 SGHTA and CDR2 FQGNSA. The CDR3 is made up of 14 amino acids. The CDR3 is CASSWTLTSTTQYF. CDR3 nucleotide sequence: TGTGCCAGCAGCTGGACCCTGACTAGCACTACGCAGTATTTT.

The V call is TRBV7-2, the J call TRBJ2-7, with D perhaps assigned TRBD1 or TRBD2 (5 bases each). Trimming removed 5 bases from V and 10 bases from J, with 21 bases in between. The CDR3 has 14 amino acids. CDR1 and CDR2 (germline): SGHTA, FQGNSA. Here the CDR3 DNA reads TGTGCCAGCAGCCAAAGCTGGGGGTCTGAGGGACAGTACGTC. Translated: CASSQSWGSEGQYV.

The rearrangement uses TRBV27 and TRBJ2-7; 9 nucleotides match TRBD2. The CDR3 covers 15 residues. V trimming: 5 bases; J trimming: 3 bases; junction bases outside the gene matches: 8. Germline-derived CDR1 and CDR2 are MNHEY and SMNVEV (reference sequence). The CDR3 here is CASSLIAGEIYEQYF. The CDR3 nucleotides are TGTGCCAGCAGTCTAATAGCGGGAGAAATCTACGAGCAGTACTTC.

The chain employs TRBV2 and TRBJ2-3, with D unresolved. The germline gives CDR1 SNHLY, CDR2 FYNNEI. CDR3 length: 13 residues. V lost 2 bases, J lost 0 bases, and 3 bases lay in between. The CDR3 sequence is CASSETSTDTQYF. CDR3 in DNA: TGTGCCAGCAGTGAAACTAGCACAGATACGCAGTATTTT.

In DNA, the CDR3 is TGTGCCATCCAAGCCATTGGGGGCAGCCCCACTGGGGCCAACGTCCTGACTTTC. This sequence encodes CAIQAIGGSPTGANVLTF. V is TRBV10-3 and J is TRBJ2-6; D possibly corresponds to TRBD1 (6 bases). The CDR3 sequence is 18 residues long. Trimming pared 8 bases from V and 2 bases from J, leaving 22 bases between. Germline CDR1 ENHRY, CDR2 SYGVKD.

The chain has TRBV29-1 and TRBJ1-2, with TRBD1 identical over 8 bases. Trimming cost V 1 base and J 4 bases; bases outside gene matches: 14. Germline V gene data show CDR1 as SQVTM and CDR2 as ANQGSEA. The CDR3 consists of 17 residues. CDR3 region: CSVEVFRGPQEFYGYTF. In DNA, the CDR3 is TGCAGCGTTGAAGTATTCAGGGGGCCCCAGGAGTTCTATGGCTACACCTTC.

The chain's CDR3 is CASSPPTSGRAETQYF. For the CDR3, the DNA is TGTGCCAGCTCACCACCGACTAGCGGGAGGGCGGAGACCCAGTACTTC. V gene TRBV18 combines with J gene TRBJ2-5, with 14 bases that match TRBD2. Germline CDR1 and CDR2: KGHSH and LQKENI. V lost 0 bases and J lost 5; bases outside the gene matches: 2. This CDR3 has 16 residues.

The chain couples TRBV4-1 to TRBJ1-2; no firm D call. Trimming shortened V by 1 base and J by 4 bases, and 7 bases separated the two germline ends. Germline V gene sequence: CDR1 MGHRA, CDR2 YSYEKL. The CDR3 has 13 residues. The CDR3 protein is CASSQGTFYGYTF. The CDR3, as DNA: TGCGCCAGCAGCCAAGGCACATTCTATGGCTACACCTTC.

This chain links TRBV10-2 with TRBJ2-1; possible D gene TRBD2, 7 bases. The CDR3 is 19 residues long. Germline V CDR1 and CDR2: WSHSY, SAAADI. Trimming removed 4 bases from V and 8 bases from J, with 30 bases in between. This chain's CDR3 is CASSVVVGGREDYRHEQFF. The CDR3 coding sequence is TGCGCCAGCAGTGTAGTGGTGGGGGGGCGCGAGGATTATCGCCATGAGCAGTTCTTC.